A selection of T cell receptor beta chains follows, all from one sample in a study of OX40 agonist ivuxolimab in advanced cancers. Libraries were prepared by immunoSEQ multiplex PCR; TCRdb keeps only in-frame clonotypes and omits some of them. Here the sample spans 13,000 to 15,000 clones, about 76% being singletons. Source: CD4+ or CD8+ T cells sorted from blood, taken in a trial of the OX40 agonist ivuxolimab. The receptors were gathered from an adult with an advanced solid tumor such as melanoma, head and neck, liver or kidney cancer. Both conserved end residues are part of each CDR3. The order of the fields is clone size, D gene, J gene, V gene, CDR3 protein, CDR3 DNA. The D gene is left open where the match is weak. The listing skips clone size in some rows; elsewhere it reads once, few, many or a size class.

clone size: .; D gene: .; J gene: TRBJ2-7; V gene: TRBV9; CDR3 protein: CASSVESETLPYEQYF; CDR3 DNA: TGTGCCAGCAGCGTAGAAAGTGAAACGCTGCCATACGAGCAGTACTTC
clone size: .; D gene: .; J gene: TRBJ1-4; V gene: TRBV12-5; CDR3 protein: CASAIGTQREKLFF; CDR3 DNA: TGTGCTAGTGCCATTGGGACACAGAGGGAAAAACTGTTTTTT
clone size: .; D gene: .; J gene: TRBJ2-1; V gene: TRBV7-8; CDR3 protein: CASSRGSEQFF; CDR3 DNA: TGTGCCAGCAGTAGGGGTTCTGAGCAGTTCTTC
clone size: .; D gene: .; J gene: TRBJ2-7; V gene: TRBV4-1; CDR3 protein: CASSQEVVGLNTYEQYF; CDR3 DNA: TGCGCCAGCAGCCAAGAGGTCGTTGGACTTAATACCTACGAGCAGTACTTC
clone size: once; D gene: TRBD2; J gene: TRBJ2-3; V gene: TRBV9; CDR3 protein: CASSSPGGTSGDEDTQYF; CDR3 DNA: TGTGCCAGCAGCAGCCCGGGGGGGACTAGCGGGGACGAAGATACGCAGTATTTT
clone size: few; D gene: TRBD1; J gene: TRBJ1-4; V gene: TRBV11-2; CDR3 protein: CASSLEGGSATNEKLFF; CDR3 DNA: TGTGCCAGCAGCTTAGAAGGGGGCTCTGCAACTAATGAAAAACTGTTTTTT
clone size: .; D gene: .; J gene: TRBJ2-2; V gene: TRBV6-5; CDR3 protein: CASSRRDTGELFF; CDR3 DNA: TGTGCCAGCAGCCGCCGCGACACCGGGGAGCTGTTTTTT
clone size: .; D gene: .; J gene: TRBJ1-5; V gene: TRBV7-9; CDR3 protein: CASSLGDQPQHF; CDR3 DNA: TGTGCCAGCAGCCTGGGGGATCAGCCCCAGCATTTT
clone size: .; D gene: TRBD2; J gene: TRBJ2-1; V gene: TRBV7-6; CDR3 protein: CASSFSGGAGQSEQFF; CDR3 DNA: TGTGCCAGCAGCTTTAGCGGGGGGGCCGGTCAAAGTGAGCAGTTCTTC
clone size: few; D gene: .; J gene: TRBJ1-2; V gene: TRBV6-6; CDR3 protein: CASSYPGQKNGYTF; CDR3 DNA: TGTGCCAGCAGTTACCCAGGACAGAAAAATGGCTACACCTTC
clone size: once; D gene: .; J gene: TRBJ2-1; V gene: TRBV9; CDR3 protein: CASNGGVPSNEQFF; CDR3 DNA: TGTGCCAGCAACGGCGGGGTTCCTTCGAATGAGCAGTTCTTC
clone size: medium-sized; D gene: TRBD1; J gene: TRBJ2-2; V gene: TRBV11-3; CDR3 protein: CASSPRDRGRAGELFF; CDR3 DNA: TGTGCCAGCAGCCCTCGGGACAGGGGAAGGGCCGGGGAGCTGTTTTTT
clone size: .; D gene: .; J gene: TRBJ1-1; V gene: TRBV6-6; CDR3 protein: CASIEPGPEAFF; CDR3 DNA: TGTGCCAGCATCGAGCCGGGCCCCGAAGCTTTCTTT
clone size: .; D gene: TRBD2; J gene: TRBJ2-1; V gene: TRBV2; CDR3 protein: CASKSSPGGDEQFF; CDR3 DNA: TGTGCCAGCAAGTCGTCCCCGGGAGGGGATGAGCAGTTCTTC
clone size: few; D gene: .; J gene: TRBJ1-2; V gene: TRBV27; CDR3 protein: CASRGGNYGYTF; CDR3 DNA: TGTGCCAGCAGGGGAGGGAACTATGGCTACACCTTC
clone size: .; D gene: .; J gene: TRBJ2-1; V gene: TRBV27; CDR3 protein: CASSLRPVSYNEQFF; CDR3 DNA: TGTGCCAGCAGTCTCCGTCCGGTATCCTACAATGAGCAGTTCTTC
clone size: .; D gene: TRBD1; J gene: TRBJ1-2; V gene: TRBV7-9; CDR3 protein: CASSYSGQVAYGYTF; CDR3 DNA: TGTGCCAGCAGCTACAGCGGACAGGTCGCCTATGGCTACACCTTC